One sample yielded the 19 T cell receptor beta chains listed below, sequenced in a study of T cell clonotyping in hematopoietic cell transplantation. Clones were read by immunoSEQ multiplex PCR, and TCRdb kept only the in-frame ones, dropping some. The data hold some 18,000 clones, with roughly 88% observed a single time. Sample time point: recipient sample about 28 days before transplant, after cytoreduction. The sequences come from peripheral blood mononuclear cells, collected before stem cell transplant. These receptors were taken from a man aged 45-65 years with acute myeloid leukemia. Some clones in this sample may be carry-over from other donors' samples.

V gene TRBV6-5 combines with J gene TRBJ1-2, with unresolved D. V was shortened by 6 bases and J by 0 bases, with 11 bases between the two germline ends. Looked up from germline, CDR1 is MNHEY and CDR2 is SVGAGI. CDR3 length: 14 amino acids. The CDR3 DNA is TGTGCCAGCAGCGCGGGCCCCTCTAACTATGGCTACACCTTC. It translates to CASSAGPSNYGYTF.

The chain carries TRBV2 and TRBJ1-4; D is possibly TRBD1 (6 bases). Trimming left V 6 bases short and J 2 bases short, with 10 bases between. The germline CDR1 and CDR2 sequences are SNHLY and FYNNEI. The CDR3 is 14 residues long. This CDR3 reads CASSVDRTNEKLFF. For the CDR3, the DNA is TGTGCCAGCAGCGTTGACAGGACTAATGAAAAACTGTTTTTT.

V gene TRBV13 combines with J gene TRBJ1-3; D ambiguous. The germline CDR1 and CDR2 sequences are PRHDT and FYEKMQ (reference sequence). Between the trimmed V and J ends, which lost 1 base and 5 bases, there was a span of 6 bases. The CDR3 has 13 amino acids. The CDR3 region has the DNA TGTGCCAGCAGCTTAGTGACCAGAAACACCATATATTTT. It encodes CASSLVTRNTIYF.

The chain links TRBV28 to TRBJ1-2; 7 bases align to TRBD1. V gave up 5 bases and J gave up 8 bases; unmatched junction bases: 14. This CDR3 has 15 residues. Germline V lookup: CDR1 MDHEN, CDR2 SYDVKM. Written as DNA, the CDR3 is TGTGCCAGCAGTGAGACCGGGACAGTAGTTCTGGGCTACACCTTC. Protein sequence: CASSETGTVVLGYTF.

The V call is TRBV7-8, the J call TRBJ1-1; no clear D gene. The ends were cut back, 5 bases at V and 1 base at J, with 11 bases in the middle. CDR3 length equals 14 residues. The germline V gene has CDR1 SGHVS and CDR2 FQNEAQ. The CDR3 DNA follows: TGTGCCAGCAGCATCCGGGCCAAGAACACTGAAGCTTTCTTT. It specifies CASSIRAKNTEAFF.

The chain employs TRBV19 and TRBJ1-5, with D possibly being TRBD1 (6 bases). Trimming removed 10 bases at V and 4 bases at J, with 17 bases between. This CDR3 is built from 14 residues. Per the germline V gene, CDR1 is LNHDA and CDR2 is SQIVND (reference sequence). In DNA form, the CDR3 reads TGTGCCACCAAAGAGGGGGGGGTAAATCAGCCCCAGCATTTT. Residues: CATKEGGVNQPQHF. Together with reference TRBV19 and TRBJ1-5, the CDR3 gives the full variable domain: DGGITQSPKYLFRKEGQNVTLSCEQNLNHDAMYWYRQDPGQGLRLIYYSQIVNDFQKGDIAEGYSVSREKKESFPLTVTSAQKNPTAFYLCATKEGGVNQPQHFGDGTRLSIL.

V and J are TRBV21-1 and TRBJ1-4. TRBV21-1 is flagged as a pseudogene. This CDR3 is 16 amino acids long. Written as DNA, the CDR3 is TGTGCCAGCAGTGCTAACGGTCGGGGGGTTGGAGAAAAACTGTTTTTT. Translated, it gives CASSANGRGVGEKLFF.

This chain uses TRBV6-5 with TRBJ2-2; D may correspond to TRBD1 or TRBD2 (5 bases each). The CDR3 runs to 13 residues. Deletions cut 7 bases from V and 5 bases from J, with 11 bases between. Germline CDR1 and CDR2: MNHEY and SVGAGI. The CDR3 DNA reads as TGTGCCAGCAAGGCAGGGAGTACCGGGGAGCTGTTTTTT. Translation: CASKAGSTGELFF.

This chain's CDR3 is CASSLDRVGEQFF. Written as DNA, the CDR3 is TGTGCCAGCAGCTTAGACCGGGTTGGGGAGCAGTTCTTC. The chain has TRBV7-2 and TRBJ2-1; D uncertain. The CDR3 contains 13 residues. V lost 1 base to trimming and J lost 10 bases, with 11 bases between them. Per germline, CDR1 SGHTA and CDR2 FQGNSA.

The genes are TRBV7-6 and TRBJ2-7, with D perhaps TRBD2 (6 bases). The ends were cut back, 0 bases at V and 3 bases at J, with 6 bases in the middle. The CDR3 extends over 13 amino acids. The V gene's germline CDR1 is SGHVS and CDR2 FNYEAQ. In DNA form, the CDR3 reads TGTGCCAGCAGCTTAGCCGGGGGCTACGAGCAGTACTTC. Protein product: CASSLAGGYEQYF.

V usage is TRBV28 and J usage is TRBJ1-4, with 10 bases matching TRBD1. This CDR3 has 17 amino acids. With V trimmed by 4 bases and J by 10 bases, 15 bases remained unmatched. Germline CDR1 MDHEN, CDR2 SYDVKM. CDR3 sequence reads: CASSSGQGRGSPGKLFF. The CDR3 DNA follows: TGTGCCAGCAGTTCGGGACAGGGGCGCGGGTCCCCTGGAAAACTGTTTTTT.

The chain couples TRBV5-1 to TRBJ2-5; the D call may be TRBD1 or TRBD2 (5 bases each). V shed 3 bases and J shed 2 bases, with 11 bases lying between them. CDR1 and CDR2 from the germline V gene are SGHRS and YFSETQ. CDR3 length: 14 residues. The CDR3 bases are TGCGCCAGCAGCTACCGGGACCAACAAGAGACCCAGTACTTC. This sequence encodes CASSYRDQQETQYF.

The V gene is TRBV6-5, the J gene TRBJ1-4; D remains ambiguous. This CDR3 spans 14 amino acids. Germline CDR1 and CDR2: MNHEY and SVGAGI. The ends were cut back, 2 bases at V and 10 bases at J, with 14 bases in the middle. The CDR3 region has the DNA TGTGCCAGCAGTTACAATGGGCGCGTCGGAAAACTGTTTTTT. Encoded protein: CASSYNGRVGKLFF.

This rearrangement joins TRBV7-8 to TRBJ1-5; D is perhaps TRBD1 (5 bases). Trimming removed 1 base from V and 1 base from J, with 8 bases in between. The CDR3 sequence is 15 residues long. Germline CDR1 is SGHVS and CDR2 is FQNEAQ. The CDR3 loop is CASSLETGSNQPQHF. In DNA, the CDR3 is TGTGCCAGCAGCTTAGAAACAGGAAGCAATCAGCCCCAGCATTTT.

The chain combines TRBV5-1 with TRBJ2-1; 7 bases agree with TRBD1. V shed 2 bases, J shed 9 bases, and the junction held 5 bases outside the gene matches. The germline gives CDR1 SGHRS, CDR2 YFSETQ. This CDR3 region has 13 residues. DNA of the CDR3: TGCGCCAGCAGCTTTTCAGGGGGACGTGAGCAGTTCTTC. Amino acids: CASSFSGGREQFF.

The genes are TRBV2 and TRBJ2-2; D unresolved. Trimming shortened V by 7 bases and J by 5 bases, and 11 bases separated the two germline ends. Germline V gene sequence: CDR1 SNHLY, CDR2 FYNNEI. CDR3 length: 13 residues. CDR3 DNA sequence: TGTGCCAGCAATACCGATAGAACCGGGGAGCTGTTTTTT. Translated, it gives CASNTDRTGELFF.

V and J are TRBV6-1 and TRBJ2-3, with a tentative D call TRBD2 (5 bases). CDR1 is MNHNS, CDR2 SASEGT, per germline. The V gene lost 3 bases and the J gene lost 3 bases, with 10 bases spanning the gap. The CDR3 loop spans 14 amino acids. CDR3 in DNA: TGTGCCAGCAGTGACAGTAAGCGGACAGATACGCAGTATTTT. The encoded protein is CASSDSKRTDTQYF.

This chain joins TRBV6-6 and TRBJ1-5; D remains unclear. The CDR3 runs 14 residues. Trimming took off 6 bases at V and 2 bases at J, with 11 bases between the two ends. CDR1 and CDR2 (germline): MNHNY, SVGAGI (reference sequence). The CDR3 DNA is TGTGCCAGCAGGTCTTGGGTTCGCAATCAGCCCCAGCATTTT. It specifies CASRSWVRNQPQHF.

A word on this clone: Other DNA sequences of this sample code for an identical CDR3. The chain joins TRBV27 to TRBJ1-1; 8 bases match TRBD1. The CDR3 length is 14 residues. V was pared by 6 bases and J by 4 bases, with 7 bases of the junction left unmatched. The germline CDR1 and CDR2 sequences are MNHEY and SMNVEV (reference sequence). CDR3 nucleotides: TGTGCCAGCAGCCTTGGACAGGGCGGCACTGAAGCTTTCTTT. It is translated as CASSLGQGGTEAFF.